These 2 T cell receptor beta chains share one sample of origin, sequenced in a study of cytomegalovirus exposure and HLA in healthy donors. 60 Vbeta and 13 Jbeta primers were used in PCR. Sequencing used immunoSEQ multiplex PCR; TCRdb keeps in-frame clones, though not all of them. The sample includes 130,000 to 150,000 clones, around 80% of them seen just once. The sample consisted of PBMCs. These receptors all stem from a man in his forties in good health and CMV-seropositive.

The chain employs TRBV18 and TRBJ1-1; the match to TRBD1 covers 7 bases. The CDR3 extends over 18 amino acids. The germline CDR1 and CDR2 sequences are KGHSH and LQKENI. Trimming at V came to 3 bases and at J to 0 bases, leaving 13 bases not matched to a gene. CDR3 sequence reads: CASSPNAIQGTMNTEAFF. CDR3 sequence (DNA): TGTGCCAGCTCACCCAACGCCATACAGGGGACAATGAACACTGAAGCTTTCTTT. The variable domain in full, completed from reference TRBV18 and TRBJ1-1, reads NAGVMQNPRHLVRRRGQEARLRCSPMKGHSHVYWYRQLPEEGLKFMVYLQKENIIDESGMPKERFSAEFPKEGPSILRIQQVVRGDSAAYFCASSPNAIQGTMNTEAFFGQGTRLTVV.

The chain uses TRBV27 and TRBJ2-1; D is possibly TRBD1 (5 bases). The germline CDR1 and CDR2 sequences are MNHEY and SMNVEV (reference sequence). This CDR3 contains 12 residues. Trimming removed 5 bases at V and 7 bases at J, with 9 bases between. CDR3 sequence reads: CASSTNRNEQFF. The DNA for the CDR3 is TGTGCCAGCAGTACTAACAGGAATGAGCAGTTCTTC.